This TCR beta chain was documented in a study of T cell responses to AZD1222 COVID-19 vaccine. Profiled with immunoSEQ multiplex PCR; TCRdb holds only in-frame clones, not every one. The repertoire holds 130,000 to 150,000 clones, roughly 92% seen once, with approximately 1.5% in the top ten. Comments on this clone: Its specificity is not known.

The CDR3 spans 16 residues. Deletions cut 8 bases from V and 0 bases from J, with 22 bases between. CDR1 and CDR2 from the germline V gene are SQVTM and ANQGSEA. General study points: AZD1222 recipients seropositive at baseline numbered only 6 or 7.

Sequenced material: peripheral blood, taken on day 0 of AZD1222 vaccination. The J gene is TRBJ2-5, the V gene TRBV29-1, with D maybe TRBD2 (6 bases). The sequence derives from an adult in good health. This CDR3 is CSPRVVGDFYQETQYF. Here the CDR3 DNA reads TGCAGCCCGAGGGTGGTGGGGGACTTTTACCAAGAGACCCAGTACTTC.